What follows describes a single TCR beta chain. TCRdb keeps only in-frame clones here, not all; method: immunoSEQ multiplex PCR. The sample carries about 220,000 clones, 65% to 90% recorded once. The data belong to a study of blood T cell repertoires in COVID-19. Study as a whole: Italy, Spain and the United States were the sources of the convalescent and acute COVID-19 samples. Sources were T cells, B-cell-depleted T cells, or PBMCs; the material itself was cDNA or gDNA.

Patients from Seattle were sampled longitudinally, starting during active infection. CDR1 SNHLY and CDR2 FYNNEI come from the germline V gene. This CDR3 has 15 residues. Trimming removed 6 bases from V and 2 bases from J; junction bases left unmatched: 8. This sequence was found in a woman in her 70s with COVID-19, enrolled during active disease. This rearrangement joins TRBV2 to TRBJ2-3; 7 bases fit TRBD2. The sequenced sample was peripheral blood. CDR3 DNA sequence: TGTGCCAGCAGGGATCCTCTAGCGGTCACAGATACGCAGTATTTT. Its protein product is CASRDPLAVTDTQYF.